A selection of T cell receptor beta chains follows, all from one sample in a study of cytomegalovirus exposure and HLA in healthy donors. Profiled with immunoSEQ multiplex PCR; TCRdb holds only in-frame clones, not every one. The sample has 150,000 to 200,000 clones; 70% to 80% are singletons. Input material: PBMCs. These TCRs come from a man aged 40-49 years in good health and CMV-seronegative. CDR3s include the opening cysteine and the closing phenylalanine or tryptophan. The order of the fields is clone size, J gene, V gene, D gene, CDR3 DNA, CDR3 protein. The D gene is left open where the match is weak. Clone size appears in some rows only: once, few, many, or a class for an expanded clone.

NA | TRBJ2-7 | TRBV28 | NA | TGTGCCAGCAGTTTACCAACTAGAAGAGCCTACGAGCAGTACTTC | CASSLPTRRAYEQYF
once | TRBJ1-1 | TRBV7-9 | TRBD1 | TGTTCCAGCAGCTTCCCCGGACAGGTCGGTGAAGCTTTCTTT | CSSSFPGQVGEAFF
NA | TRBJ2-1 | TRBV4-1 | NA | TGCGCCAGCAGCCAAGAGGCCCCCGTCTACAATGAGCAGTTCTTC | CASSQEAPVYNEQFF
NA | TRBJ1-4 | TRBV5-1 | TRBD1 | TGCGCCAGCGGACAGGGCGGGACTAATGAAAAACTGTTTTTT | CASGQGGTNEKLFF
few | TRBJ2-7 | TRBV11-2 | NA | TGTGCCAGCAGCCGTCTGGAGAACGAGCAGTACTTC | CASSRLENEQYF
many | TRBJ2-7 | TRBV6-1 | NA | TGTGCCAGCAGTGAAGCGACCGCGTCGGGTTCCTACGAGCAGTACTTC | CASSEATASGSYEQYF
few | TRBJ2-4 | TRBV21-1 | NA | TGTGCCAGCAGCAAAAAACCGGGGATAACTAGTCAGTACTTC | CASSKKPGITSQYF
few | TRBJ2-3 | TRBV11-1 | TRBD2 | TGTGCCAGCAGCCAGACCGGGACTATCAAAGATACGCAGTATTTT | CASSQTGTIKDTQYF
few | TRBJ2-4 | TRBV11-2 | TRBD2 | TGTGCCAGCAGCTTAGGGGAAGCGGGAGCAAACATTCAGTACTTC | CASSLGEAGANIQYF
NA | TRBJ1-1 | TRBV10-1 | NA | TGCGCCAGCAGTGATGAGGGTGAAGCTTTCTTT | CASSDEGEAFF
NA | TRBJ2-1 | TRBV7-6 | TRBD2 | TGTGCCAGCAGCGCCCCCCTAGCGGGAATTTACAATGAGCAGTTCTTC | CASSAPLAGIYNEQFF
NA | TRBJ1-5 | TRBV2 | NA | TGTGCCAGCAGTGATTCAGGGAGGGCCCAGCATTTT | CASSDSGRAQHF
NA | TRBJ1-1 | TRBV28 | NA | TGTGCCAGCTGGACAGCCATGAACACTGAAGCTTTCTTT | CASWTAMNTEAFF
NA | TRBJ2-1 | TRBV6-6 | NA | TGTGCCAGCAGGCAGACTACGGGGGTTTACAATGAGCAGTTCTTC | CASRQTTGVYNEQFF
NA | TRBJ2-3 | TRBV5-4 | NA | TGTGCCAGCAGTCCTACTACAGGGTTGAGTGATACGCAGTATTTT | CASSPTTGLSDTQYF
NA | TRBJ2-2 | TRBV5-1 | NA | TGCGCCAGCACCCCCGGGGGGCACACCGGGGAGCTGTTTTTT | CASTPGGHTGELFF